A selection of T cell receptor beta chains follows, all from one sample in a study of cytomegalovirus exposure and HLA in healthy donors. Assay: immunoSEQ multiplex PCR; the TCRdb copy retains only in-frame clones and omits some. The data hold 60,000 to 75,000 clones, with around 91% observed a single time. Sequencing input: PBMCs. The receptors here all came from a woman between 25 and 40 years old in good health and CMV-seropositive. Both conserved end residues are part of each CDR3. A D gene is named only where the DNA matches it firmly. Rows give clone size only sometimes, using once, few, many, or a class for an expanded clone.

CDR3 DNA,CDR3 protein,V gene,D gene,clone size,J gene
TGCGCCAGCAGCTTGAATCAGAACACTGAAGCTTTCTTT,CASSLNQNTEAFF,TRBV5-1,NA,NA,TRBJ1-1
TGTGCAAGTCGCTTAAAGATCTCGGGGACAGCGGCCGGGGATGAGCAGTTCTTC,CASRLKISGTAAGDEQFF,TRBV12-2,NA,NA,TRBJ2-1
TGTGCCAGCAGCTTACTATCGGGGTACAATGAGCAGTTCTTC,CASSLLSGYNEQFF,TRBV5-6,NA,NA,TRBJ2-1
TGTGCCAGTCGGGACAGGGGATACCAAGAGACCCAGTACTTC,CASRDRGYQETQYF,TRBV28,TRBD1,NA,TRBJ2-5
TGTGCCACCAGCAGTTACGGAGTAGGGACCCAGTACTTC,CATSSYGVGTQYF,TRBV15,NA,NA,TRBJ2-5
TGTGCCAGCAGCTCCGGGTCTGGGGCCAACGTCCTGACTTTC,CASSSGSGANVLTF,TRBV5-4,NA,NA,TRBJ2-6
TGTGCCAGCAGCTTATGGGGGGAAAGCACAGATACGCAGTATTTT,CASSLWGESTDTQYF,TRBV5-5,NA,NA,TRBJ2-3
TGTGCCACCGACTCGACAGGGAAGCGGGAGAGGGACGGGGAGCTGTTTTTT,CATDSTGKRERDGELFF,TRBV6-4,NA,NA,TRBJ2-2
TGTGCCAGCAGTTACTCCGGCGGGAGGACCTACAATGAGCAGTTCTTC,CASSYSGGRTYNEQFF,TRBV6-5,TRBD2,NA,TRBJ2-1
TGTGCCAGCAGCTTAGGGACAGTGGGCACTGAAGCTTTCTTT,CASSLGTVGTEAFF,TRBV5-4,TRBD1,few,TRBJ1-1
TGTGCCAGCAGTGTATTGAGCCCTTCGGAGCCCCAGCATTTT,CASSVLSPSEPQHF,TRBV2,NA,NA,TRBJ1-5